The present entry profiles one T cell receptor beta chain with its context. When the RNA was reverse transcribed, random hexamers were used with an input of about 0.5 to 1 ug. MiXCR, run by TCRdb on the immunoSEQ multiplex PCR reads, gives a single entry per CDR3 protein. The table lists 150,000 or so distinct CDR3 sequences, roughly 95% of them singletons. The source of the sample is a study of CD8 T cells in Susac syndrome. The CDR3 covers 14 residues. Trimming left V 4 bases short and J 8 bases short, with 18 bases between. The germline CDR1 and CDR2 sequences are SQVTM and ANQGSEA. This TCR came from a human donor with multiple sclerosis. Material for sequencing was CD4+ T cells from PBMCs. The genes are TRBV29-1 and TRBJ2-1, with a tentative D call TRBD2 (5 bases). CDR3 coding DNA: TGCAGCGTTGGAAGGGCCGGAGGTTGGGATGAGCAGTTCTTC. Translated: CSVGRAGGWDEQFF.